This passage covers 28 T cell receptor beta chains from one sample sequenced in a study of beta chain features in type 1 diabetes. Study-wide results and caveats: Shorter TCRB CDR3s, moderately but significantly so, were found in Type 1 diabetes patients in all four CD4+ subsets.

All of the isolated RNA was reverse transcribed, so expressed TCRB transcripts were sequenced. The repertoire was sequenced with immunoSEQ multiplex PCR; TCRdb's copy has only in-frame clones and lacks some. The sample comprises roughly 150,000 clones, 63% of which are singletons, and 0.08% to 0.095% rests with the top ten. The antigens these receptors bind are not known. The specimen sequenced was naive CD4+ T cells from blood. The receptor set was obtained from a man aged 30 to 39 with type 1 diabetes.

The chain recombines TRBV5-1 with TRBJ2-7, with TRBD1 as a possible D gene (5 bases). Deletions cut 0 bases from V and 2 bases from J, with 12 bases between. Germline-derived CDR1 and CDR2 are SGHRS and YFSETQ. The CDR3 is 15 amino acids. The CDR3 sequence: CASSLGQQLPYEQYF. CDR3 nucleotide sequence: TGCGCCAGCAGCTTGGGACAGCAACTACCCTACGAGCAGTACTTC.

The chain is built from TRBV9 and TRBJ2-7; possibly TRBD1 or TRBD2 for D (6 bases each). CDR3 length: 13 amino acids. Germline V gives CDR1 SGDLS, CDR2 YYNGEE. Trimming took 4 bases from V and 5 from J, leaving 13 bases between them. Here the CDR3 reads CASSWRGRHEQYF. CDR3 nucleotides: TGTGCCAGCAGCTGGAGGGGGAGGCACGAGCAGTACTTC.

The chain recombines TRBV2 with TRBJ2-5; 12 positions agree with TRBD1. The CDR3 runs 14 residues. Trimming at V came to 7 bases and at J to 4 bases, leaving 4 bases not matched to a gene. CDR1 is SNHLY and CDR2 is FYNNEI in the germline V gene. CDR3 loop: CASIGTGGRETQYF. CDR3 nucleotides: TGTGCCAGCATCGGGACAGGGGGCAGAGAGACCCAGTACTTC.

V and J are TRBV7-2 and TRBJ1-1; 8 bases map to TRBD1. The CDR3 has 13 amino acids. J gave up 9 bases and V 5 bases, and 8 bases lay outside the gene matches. Per the germline V gene, CDR1 is SGHTA and CDR2 is FQGNSA. As DNA, the CDR3 is TGTGCCAGCAGCCCGCGACAGGGGCATCAAGCTTTCTTT. Its protein product is CASSPRQGHQAFF.

The genes are TRBV7-9 and TRBJ2-7; D is ambiguous. The CDR3 contains 15 residues. V gave up 4 bases and J gave up 3 bases, with 16 bases separating them. CDR1 is SEHNR and CDR2 is FQNEAQ in the germline V gene (reference sequence). CDR3 sequence: CASSSLPQSDYEQYF. CDR3 bases: TGTGCCAGCAGCTCTTTACCCCAGTCGGACTACGAGCAGTACTTC.

In its sample, this clone was seen a few times. The chain combines TRBV25-1 with TRBJ1-4; D is unclear. V was pared by 2 bases and J by 7 bases, with 14 bases between. CDR3 length equals 15 residues. Germline V lookup: CDR1 MGHDK, CDR2 SYGVNS. CDR3 DNA: TGTGCCAGCAGTGAAACGTCACCTCGGGGTGAAAAACTGTTTTTT. It encodes CASSETSPRGEKLFF.

This clone was detected only a few times. The gene calls are TRBV29-1 and TRBJ2-2; no definite D call. Trimming pared 1 base from V and 0 bases from J, leaving 9 bases between. Germline values: CDR1 SQVTM, CDR2 ANQGSEA. This CDR3 region has 15 residues. CDR3 sequence reads: CSVEGLNPNTGELFF. The CDR3 DNA is TGCAGCGTTGAAGGGCTGAACCCGAACACCGGGGAGCTGTTTTTT.

In the case of this clone: Sequence at one end of the junction differs from germline and may be a read error. The rearrangement uses TRBV7-7 and TRBJ2-1, with TRBD1 identical over 7 bases. Germline V gene lookup returns CDR1 SSHAT and CDR2 FNYEAQ (reference sequence). CDR3 length equals 13 residues. The CDR3 DNA follows: TGTGCTAGCAGTTCCGACAGGGTGAATGAGCAGTTCTTC. Translation: CASSSDRVNEQFF. The whole variable domain, filled in from reference TRBV7-7 and TRBJ2-1, reads GAGVSQSPRYKVTKRGQDVTLRCDPISSHATLYWYQQALGQGPEFLTYFNYEAQPDKSGLPSDRFSAERPEGSISTLTIQRTEQRDSAMYRCASSSDRVNEQFFGPGTRLTVL.

This clone was seen a few times. The J gene is TRBJ1-2, the V gene TRBV9; 8 nucleotides agree with TRBD1. Germline values: CDR1 SGDLS, CDR2 YYNGEE. V was pared by 4 bases and J by 0 bases, with 11 bases of the junction left unmatched. The CDR3 is 17 residues long. CDR3 sequence: CASSPPTGELANYGYTF. CDR3 bases: TGTGCCAGCAGCCCCCCGACAGGGGAATTAGCTAACTATGGCTACACCTTC. The entire variable domain, with the rest obtained from reference TRBV9 and TRBJ1-2, is as follows: DSGVTQTPKHLITATGQRVTLRCSPRSGDLSVYWYQQSLDQGLQFLIQYYNGEERAKGNILERFSAQQFPDLHSELNLSSLELGDSALYFCASSPPTGELANYGYTFGSGTRLTVV.

The chain recombines TRBV11-2 with TRBJ2-5, with D tentatively TRBD2 (6 bases). Germline V gene lookup returns CDR1 SGHAT and CDR2 FQNNGV. V lost 5 bases to trimming and J lost 7 bases, with 8 bases between them. This CDR3 is 11 amino acids long. CDR3 coding DNA: TGTGCCAGCAGCACCGGGGGGACCCAGTACTTC. Its translation is CASSTGGTQYF.

This chain joins TRBV5-1 and TRBJ2-7; 7 nucleotides align to TRBD1. CDR1 SGHRS and CDR2 YFSETQ come from the germline V gene. The CDR3 totals 14 residues. With 3 bases clipped from V and 1 base from J, the junction kept 4 bases outside the gene matches. The CDR3: CASSYDRASYEQYF. Here the CDR3 DNA reads TGCGCCAGCAGCTATGACAGGGCATCCTACGAGCAGTACTTC.

This clone occurred once. V and J are TRBV6-1 and TRBJ2-7; no firm D call. Germline loops: CDR1 MNHNS, CDR2 SASEGT. The ends were cut back, 0 bases at V and 0 bases at J, with 12 bases in the middle. The CDR3 length is 16 residues. CDR3 sequence: CASSEATVRNSYEQYF. As DNA, the CDR3 is TGTGCCAGCAGTGAAGCCACCGTAAGGAACTCCTACGAGCAGTACTTC.

The chain combines TRBV30 with TRBJ2-3; D is perhaps TRBD1 or TRBD2 (5 bases each). Germline V gene lookup returns CDR1 GTSNPN and CDR2 SVGIG (reference sequence). Deletions cut 5 bases from V and 0 bases from J, with 12 bases between. The CDR3 consists of 14 residues. The CDR3 loop reads CAWLPGPSTDTQYF. The CDR3 bases are TGTGCCTGGCTACCGGGGCCTAGCACAGATACGCAGTATTTT.

This clone has only a few counts. Other DNA sequences from this sample encode an identical CDR3 as well. The J gene is TRBJ2-3, the V gene TRBV30; D not resolved. Germline loops: CDR1 GTSNPN, CDR2 SVGIG (reference sequence). V was pared by 0 bases and J by 6 bases, with 4 bases between. This CDR3 is 11 amino acids long. In DNA form, the CDR3 reads TGTGCCTGGAGTGTAGGGGATACGCAGTATTTT. Amino acids: CAWSVGDTQYF.

The V and J genes are TRBV5-1 and TRBJ2-1; 8 bases fit TRBD1. V lost 4 bases to trimming and J lost 0 bases; unmatched junction nucleotides: 6. The germline gives CDR1 SGHRS, CDR2 YFSETQ. The CDR3 has 16 amino acids. CDR3 protein: CASSTGQGSSYNEQFF. The CDR3 coding sequence is TGCGCCAGCAGCACCGGACAGGGCAGCTCCTACAATGAGCAGTTCTTC. Full variable domain (remainder filled in from reference TRBV5-1 and TRBJ2-1): KAGVTQTPRYLIKTRGQQVTLSCSPISGHRSVSWYQQTPGQGLQFLFEYFSETQRNKGNFPGRFSGRQFSNSRSEMNVSTLELGDSALYLCASSTGQGSSYNEQFFGPGTRLTVL.

V usage is TRBV25-1 and J usage is TRBJ2-1; D is undetermined. The CDR3 runs to 14 residues. Trimming removed 7 bases from V and 10 bases from J, with 20 bases in between. CDR1 and CDR2 from the germline V gene are MGHDK and SYGVNS. In DNA, the CDR3 is TGTGCCAGCACCCGTGGAGTAGGGCTCTCGGAGCAGTTCTTC. Residues: CASTRGVGLSEQFF.

A few counts support this clone. The rearrangement joins TRBV20-1 to TRBJ1-1; 7 bases align to TRBD1. This CDR3 is built from 11 residues. Germline V gene data show CDR1 as DFQATT and CDR2 as SNEGSKA (reference sequence). The ends lost 4 bases at V and 7 bases at J; junction bases unmatched: 3. CDR3 sequence reads: CSAIYRGEAFF. The CDR3, as DNA: TGCAGTGCTATATACAGGGGTGAAGCTTTCTTT.

This chain connects TRBV10-3 to TRBJ2-7, with TRBD1 identical over 11 bases. This CDR3 comprises 12 residues. V gave up 10 bases and J gave up 2 bases; unmatched junction bases: 1. Germline V gives CDR1 ENHRY, CDR2 SYGVKD. CDR3 residues: CATGQGAYEQYF. The CDR3 region has the DNA TGTGCCACGGGACAGGGGGCCTACGAGCAGTACTTC.

This clone was counted a few times. This chain links TRBV29-1 with TRBJ1-5, with TRBD1 matching 7 bases. Germline V lookup: CDR1 SQVTM, CDR2 ANQGSEA. With V trimmed by 6 bases and J by 7 bases, 9 bases remained unmatched. The CDR3 runs to 13 residues. CDR3 nucleotide sequence: TGCAGCGTCTACGGACAGGAGGGGCAGCCCCAGCATTTT. Encoded protein: CSVYGQEGQPQHF. The whole variable domain, filled in from reference TRBV29-1 and TRBJ1-5, reads SAVISQKPSRDICQRGTSLTIQCQVDSQVTMMFWYRQQPGQSLTLIATANQGSEATYESGFVIDKFPISRPNLTFSTLTVSNMSPEDSSIYLCSVYGQEGQPQHFGDGTRLSIL.

This chain connects TRBV29-1 to TRBJ1-1, with 7 bases fitting TRBD1. The CDR3 runs to 15 residues. The V segment lost 4 bases and the J segment 0 bases; nucleotides outside the gene matches: 8. Per germline, CDR1 SQVTM and CDR2 ANQGSEA. CDR3 sequence (DNA): TGCAGCGTTGGCCCCCTGACAGGGATGAACACTGAAGCTTTCTTT. Translation gives CSVGPLTGMNTEAFF.

The V and J genes are TRBV4-3 and TRBJ1-4; 7 bases map to TRBD1. Losses at the gene ends were 0 bases for V and 8 bases for J; bases not matched to a gene: 3. The CDR3 has 14 amino acids. The germline gives CDR1 LGHNA, CDR2 YSLEER. The CDR3: CASSQDTGEEKLFF. In nucleotides, the CDR3 is TGCGCCAGCAGCCAAGACACAGGGGAGGAAAAACTGTTTTTT.

The gene calls are TRBV30 and TRBJ2-1, with 11 bases matching TRBD2. This CDR3 region has 15 residues. The germline CDR1 and CDR2 sequences are GTSNPN and SVGIG (reference sequence). After removal of 5 bases from V and 7 bases from J, the junction contained 10 bases not matched to a gene. The CDR3 nucleotides are TGTGCCTGGGCCTCGGGTAGCGGGGGGGTGAATGAGCAGTTCTTC. This sequence encodes CAWASGSGGVNEQFF.

The CDR3, as DNA: TGTGCCATCAGTGAAACAGGGGAATCACCCCTCCACTTT. Translated: CAISETGESPLHF. The genes are TRBV10-3 and TRBJ1-6; 7 nucleotides agree with TRBD1. Germline assignment: CDR1 ENHRY and CDR2 SYGVKD. The CDR3 sequence is 13 residues long. With 3 bases clipped from V and 10 bases from J, the junction kept 3 bases outside the gene matches.

The genes are TRBV5-6 and TRBJ2-5; no clear D. Germline V gene lookup returns CDR1 SGHDT and CDR2 YYEEEE. This CDR3 contains 13 residues. V was shortened by 5 bases and J by 2 bases, with 10 bases between the two germline ends. For the CDR3, the DNA is TGTGCCAGCAGACCGTTACCTCAAGAGACCCAGTACTTC. Translated: CASRPLPQETQYF. The whole variable domain, filled in from reference TRBV5-6 and TRBJ2-5, reads DAGVTQSPTHLIKTRGQQVTLRCSPKSGHDTVSWYQQALGQGPQFIFQYYEEEERQRGNFPDRFSGHQFPNYSSELNVNALLLGDSALYLCASRPLPQETQYFGPGTRLLVL.

This chain uses TRBV19 with TRBJ1-6; no firm D call. Germline lookup yields CDR1 LNHDA and CDR2 SQIVND (reference sequence). The CDR3 totals 12 residues. Trimming removed 5 bases at V and 7 bases at J, with 6 bases between. This CDR3 reads CASSPQNSPLHF. The CDR3 nucleotides are TGTGCCAGTAGTCCACAGAATTCACCCCTCCACTTT.

This chain uses TRBV14 with TRBJ2-3, with D perhaps matching TRBD1 (5 bases). Germline-derived CDR1 and CDR2 are SGHDN and FVKESK. CDR3 size: 16 residues. V was shortened by 0 bases and J by 4 bases, with 14 bases between the two germline ends. This chain's CDR3 is CASSQDPWVGADTQYF. Written as DNA, the CDR3 is TGTGCCAGCAGCCAAGACCCATGGGTAGGGGCAGATACGCAGTATTTT. The variable domain in full, with the rest retrieved from reference TRBV14 and TRBJ2-3, is EAGVTQFPSHSVIEKGQTVTLRCDPISGHDNLYWYRRVMGKEIKFLLHFVKESKQDESGMPNNRFLAERTGGTYSTLKVQPAELEDSGVYFCASSQDPWVGADTQYFGPGTRLTVL.

The V gene is TRBV30, the J gene TRBJ2-7; D is unclear. Germline loops: CDR1 GTSNPN, CDR2 SVGIG (reference sequence). The CDR3 consists of 12 residues. The V gene lost 4 bases and the J gene lost 6 bases, with 13 bases spanning the gap. The CDR3 spells CAWKKELGEQYF. CDR3 sequence (DNA): TGTGCCTGGAAAAAAGAATTGGGCGAGCAGTACTTC.

The chain couples TRBV30 to TRBJ1-2; maybe TRBD1 (5 bases). V was cut by 2 bases and J by 5 bases, with 12 bases left in between. Germline CDR1 and CDR2: GTSNPN and SVGIG (reference sequence). This CDR3 has 13 amino acids. CDR3 sequence: CAWSPGRRYGYTF. DNA of the CDR3: TGTGCCTGGAGTCCAGGGCGGAGGTATGGCTACACCTTC.